The rows below give T cell receptor beta chains drawn from one sample of a study of CD8 T cells in ankylosing spondylitis. TCRdb processed the 5' RACE reads anew with MiXCR; each CDR3 protein has one entry. The sample comprises over 700,000 distinct CDR3 sequences, around 17% of which are singletons, and 15% to 20% rests with the top ten. Sequencing input: blood, either unsorted or a sorted T cell fraction (not recorded which). These receptors originate from a male donor with ankylosing spondylitis. Each CDR3 is given with its conserved first and last residue. The D gene is left open where the match is weak. Clone size, where shown, is once, few, many, or a class for clones that have expanded.

v_call	d_call	clone_size	j_call	cdr3_aa	cdr3_nt
TRBV20-1	.	few	TRBJ2-7	CSARDRGGGYEQYF	TGCAGTGCTAGAGATCGGGGAGGGGGCTACGAGCAGTACTTC
TRBV7-2	.	few	TRBJ1-3	CASSLEMAGAGNTIYF	TGTGCCAGCAGCTTAGAGATGGCAGGGGCTGGAAACACCATATATTTT
TRBV14	TRBD1	once	TRBJ2-7	CAGSTIQTGNYEQYF	TGTGCCGGCAGCACTATCCAGACAGGGAACTACGAGCAGTACTTC
TRBV14	TRBD1	few	TRBJ2-2	CASSLRTGQNTGELFF	TGTGCCAGCAGCCTACGGACAGGGCAGAACACCGGGGAGCTGTTTTTT
TRBV5-5	.	.	TRBJ2-7	CASSSTPQGYEQYF	TGTGCCAGCAGCTCAACACCACAGGGATACGAGCAGTACTTC
TRBV12-3/TRBV12-4	.	many	TRBJ1-1	CASSHDPGLPEAFF	TGTGCCAGCAGCCACGATCCCGGCCTGCCTGAAGCTTTCTTT
TRBV11-2	TRBD1	.	TRBJ1-5	CASSSGTGGYQPQHF	TGTGCCAGCAGCTCCGGGACAGGGGGCTATCAGCCCCAGCATTTT
TRBV5-6	.	.	TRBJ2-7	CASSSGTDGYLEQYF	TGTGCCAGCAGCTCCGGGACGGATGGCTATCTCGAGCAGTACTTC
TRBV12-3/TRBV12-4	.	few	TRBJ2-7	CASSLVGFHEQYF	TGTGCCAGCAGTTTGGTAGGGTTCCACGAGCAGTACTTC
TRBV11-2	.	.	TRBJ2-1	CASSYPPLAGGNEQFF	TGTGCCAGCAGCTACCCCCCCTTAGCTGGGGGCAATGAGCAGTTCTTC
TRBV5-1	TRBD1	.	TRBJ1-3	CASSESQGDRNTIYF	TGCGCCAGCAGCGAAAGCCAGGGGGATCGAAACACCATATATTTT
TRBV5-6	.	.	TRBJ1-3	CASSLDGPSGNTIYF	TGTGCCAGCAGCTTGGACGGCCCCTCTGGAAACACCATATATTTT
TRBV25-1	TRBD2	.	TRBJ2-1	CASHAGGYNEQFF	TGTGCCAGCCATGCGGGGGGGTACAATGAGCAGTTCTTC
TRBV20-1	.	few	TRBJ2-3	CSAPRLLSTDTQYF	TGCAGTGCCCCCCGGCTGCTTAGCACAGATACGCAGTATTTT
TRBV7-9	TRBD2	once	TRBJ2-3	CASSRGEGVLTDTQYF	TGTGCCAGCAGCCGGGGGGAGGGAGTCCTCACAGATACGCAGTATTTT
TRBV29-1	TRBD2	many	TRBJ2-7	CSVESSGSPYEQYF	TGCAGCGTTGAATCTAGCGGGAGCCCCTACGAGCAGTACTTC
TRBV5-5	TRBD2	many	TRBJ2-5	CASSLLAGTRETQYF	TGTGCCAGCAGCTTGCTAGCGGGGACCCGAGAGACCCAGTACTTC
TRBV7-9	.	.	TRBJ2-3	CASSFRDRRTDTQYF	TGTGCCAGCAGCTTTCGGGACCGTCGCACAGATACGCAGTATTTT
TRBV29-1	TRBD1	.	TRBJ1-4	CSVSGQGGTNEKLFF	TGCAGCGTATCGGGACAGGGAGGGACTAATGAAAAACTGTTTTTT
TRBV18	.	few	TRBJ1-1	CASSPNQGGEAFF	TGTGCCAGCTCACCAAATCAGGGCGGTGAAGCTTTCTTT
TRBV5-1	.	few	TRBJ2-1	CASSLNRLLNDNEQFF	TGCGCCAGCAGCCTGAACAGGCTGTTAAACGACAATGAGCAGTTCTTC
TRBV20-1	.	few	TRBJ2-1	CSAPLAGVFSNEQFF	TGCAGTGCTCCCCTTGCGGGCGTGTTTTCCAATGAGCAGTTCTTC
TRBV7-9	.	.	TRBJ2-1	CASSPDYNLVNEQFF	TGTGCCAGCAGCCCGGACTATAATTTAGTGAATGAGCAGTTCTTC
TRBV18	TRBD1	few	TRBJ2-7	CASSPELTGTYEQYF	TGTGCCAGCTCACCCGAACTGACAGGGACCTACGAGCAGTACTTC
TRBV4-2	.	.	TRBJ2-3	CASSHLGTDTQYF	TGTGCCAGCAGCCACCTAGGTACAGATACGCAGTATTTT
TRBV20-1	TRBD1	.	TRBJ2-2	CSARGTGYTGELFF	TGCAGTGCTAGAGGGACAGGGTACACCGGGGAGCTGTTTTTT
TRBV7-2	TRBD1	many	TRBJ1-2	CASSLQGARGYTF	TGTGCCAGCAGCTTACAGGGGGCGCGTGGCTACACCTTC
TRBV20-1	TRBD2	.	TRBJ2-3	CSPSSGSTDTQYF	TGCAGCCCTTCTAGCGGGAGCACAGATACGCAGTATTTT
TRBV20-1	.	.	TRBJ2-7	CSARAGGNSYEQYF	TGCAGTGCTAGAGCGGGCGGAAACTCCTACGAGCAGTACTTC
TRBV6-5	.	few	TRBJ1-6	CASSFRRGSPLHF	TGTGCCAGCAGTTTTAGGCGCGGTTCACCCCTCCACTTT
TRBV4-1	TRBD1	few	TRBJ2-1	CASTPGQGRNEQFF	TGCGCCAGCACCCCCGGACAGGGGAGGAATGAGCAGTTCTTC
TRBV28	TRBD2	few	TRBJ2-1	CASRFPGGRLFF	TGTGCCAGCAGGTTCCCCGGCGGGAGACTGTTCTTC
TRBV30	TRBD1	.	TRBJ1-5	CAWSAGGGQPQHF	TGTGCCTGGAGTGCAGGGGGGGGTCAGCCCCAGCATTTT
TRBV29-1	.	few	TRBJ2-1	CSVEDLGVGEQFF	TGCAGCGTTGAAGACCTTGGGGTTGGTGAGCAGTTCTTC
TRBV3-1	.	few	TRBJ1-1	CASSQGGWVTEAFF	TGTGCCAGCAGCCAAGGAGGGTGGGTTACTGAAGCTTTCTTT
TRBV29-1	.	few	TRBJ1-4	CSVRTGEVNEKLFF	TGCAGCGTCCGAACGGGGGAGGTTAATGAAAAACTGTTTTTT
TRBV7-2	.	few	TRBJ2-7	CASSLDARGEQYF	TGTGCCAGCAGCTTAGACGCTCGGGGCGAGCAGTACTTC
TRBV4-1	TRBD1	few	TRBJ2-3	CASSQVYQGATDTQYF	TGCGCCAGCAGCCAAGTCTACCAGGGGGCGACAGATACGCAGTATTTT
TRBV5-1	TRBD1	few	TRBJ1-4	CASSYGTDPTNEKLFF	TGCGCCAGCAGCTATGGGACAGATCCAACTAATGAAAAACTGTTTTTT
TRBV14	.	few	TRBJ2-7	CASSLTGREQYF	TGTGCCAGCAGCCTAACAGGTCGCGAGCAGTACTTC